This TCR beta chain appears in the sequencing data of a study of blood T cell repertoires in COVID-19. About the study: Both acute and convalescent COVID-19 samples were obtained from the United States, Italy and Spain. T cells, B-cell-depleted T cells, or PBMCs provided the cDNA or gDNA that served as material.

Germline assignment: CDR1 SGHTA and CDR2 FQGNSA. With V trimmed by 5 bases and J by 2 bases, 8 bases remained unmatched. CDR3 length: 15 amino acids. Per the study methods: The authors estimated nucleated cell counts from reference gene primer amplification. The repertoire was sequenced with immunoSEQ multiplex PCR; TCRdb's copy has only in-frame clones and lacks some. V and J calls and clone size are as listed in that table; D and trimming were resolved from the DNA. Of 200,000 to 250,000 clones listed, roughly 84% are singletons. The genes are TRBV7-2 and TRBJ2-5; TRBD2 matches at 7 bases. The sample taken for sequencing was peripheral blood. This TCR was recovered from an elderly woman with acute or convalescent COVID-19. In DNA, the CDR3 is TGTGCCAGCAGCACCCTACTAGCGAGTCAAGAGACCCAGTACTTC. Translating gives CASSTLLASQETQYF.